This T cell receptor beta chain is from a study of T-cell reconstitution after alpha-beta-depleted transplantation in children. Overall study results and limits: The origin of alpha-beta T cells about two months after transplant was reportedly several hundred expanded graft clones.

Preparation of the TCRbeta library was carried out with unique molecular identifiers. MiXCR, run by TCRdb on the PCR reads, gives a single entry per CDR3 protein. This table holds 450,000 to 550,000 distinct CDR3 sequences, 10% to 12% found once. About this clonotype itself: What it binds is not known.

This CDR3 region has 12 residues. Trimming shortened V by 2 bases and J by 5 bases, and 6 bases separated the two germline ends. Germline CDR1 and CDR2: DFQATT and SNEGSKA (reference sequence). The sequence was obtained from a female patient aged 2-10 years who had a stem cell transplant for aplastic anemia, so the T cells may come from the graft donor. Source: PBMCs, mostly from graft donor cells, taken 180 days after TCRalphabeta/CD19-depleted stem cell transplant. V gene TRBV20-1 combines with J gene TRBJ2-2, with unresolved D. CDR3 nucleotides: TGCAGTGCTAGAAACACAACCGGGGAGCTGTTTTTT. The encoded protein is CSARNTTGELFF.